This T cell receptor beta chain was captured in a study of blood T cells in healthy people across ages. The CDR3 consists of 14 residues. V dropped 2 bases and J dropped 6; count of bases not matched to a gene: 6. CDR1 and CDR2 from the germline V gene are DFQATT and SNEGSKA (reference sequence). Study-wide results and limits: Long-lived donors carried more naive CD4+ cells and greater diversity than aged donors.

The use of a sample-barcoded 5' primer and a J-beta primer mix characterized a second PCR of about 7 to 12 cycles. Every cDNA molecule bore a tag from a template-switch adaptor containing 12 random nucleotides. TCRdb called the 5' RACE reads again in MiXCR, with one record for every CDR3 protein. The sample has 1.5 million to 2 million distinct CDR3 sequences, over 25% seen once; the top ten hold 6.5% to 8.5%. The table lists this clonotype with many counts. The antigen is not known. This receptor was taken from a woman aged 25 to 39 in good health. The sample comprised blood. The chain joins TRBV20-1 to TRBJ2-3; 9 bases are shared with TRBD2. The CDR3 DNA reads TGCAGTGCTAGATTGACTAGCGGATGGGATACGCAGTATTTT. Translation gives CSARLTSGWDTQYF.